This TCR beta chain was captured by sequencing in a study of blood T cells in healthy people across ages. The CDR3 has 15 amino acids. Trimming shortened V by 0 bases and J by 3 bases, and 10 bases separated the two germline ends. Germline values: CDR1 SGDLS, CDR2 YYNGEE. Then a second PCR, running about 6 to 12 cycles, was carried out with a sample-barcoded 5' primer and a J-beta primer mix. TCRdb analysed the 5' RACE reads with MiXCR anew, one entry per CDR3 protein. The sample lists fewer than 800,000 distinct CDR3 sequences, approximately 50% occurring once. This sequence was found in a woman aged 60-70 years in good health. Sequenced: blood. The J gene is TRBJ2-1, the V gene TRBV9; D ambiguous. The CDR3 nucleotides read TGTGCCAGCAGCGTAGGGCTAGTAAGCTACAATGAGCAGTTCTTC. Its translation: CASSVGLVSYNEQFF. Using reference TRBV9 and TRBJ2-1 for the parts outside the CDR3, the full variable domain is DSGVTQTPKHLITATGQRVTLRCSPRSGDLSVYWYQQSLDQGLQFLIQYYNGEERAKGNILERFSAQQFPDLHSELNLSSLELGDSALYFCASSVGLVSYNEQFFGPGTRLTVL.